This T cell receptor beta chain was retrieved from a study of T cells in Graves' hyperthyroidism and ophthalmopathy. Study conclusions and caveats: Through a model of 13 V-J features, ophthalmopathy was separated from stable hyperthyroidism. In blood, most of the thyroid clonotypes expanded above 0.001 were also present.

With 1 base removed from V and 5 bases from J, the gap between germline ends came to 9 bases. The CDR3 is 13 residues long. Germline CDR1 reads DFQATT; CDR2 reads SNEGSKA (reference sequence). Clinicians diagnosed patients from clinical symptoms, serum thyroxine and TRAb, thyroid ultrasound and orbital computed tomography. RNA transcripts yielded amplified TCR beta CDR3 regions. TCR CDR3 underwent first-round RT-PCR with the HTBI primer set. TCRdb reprocessed the multiplex PCR reads with MiXCR, giving one entry per CDR3 protein. The data contain about 570,000 distinct CDR3 sequences, around 46% of them singletons. This clonotype was recorded many times. Its antigen is still unknown.

Sequencing was done on a sample of peripheral blood or thyroid tissue (not recorded which). The source is an adult woman with Graves' disease, either hyperthyroidism or ophthalmopathy (not recorded which). This chain joins TRBV20-1 and TRBJ1-5; no reliable D call. The CDR3 is CSARVRAHQPQHF. CDR3 in DNA: TGCAGTGCTAGAGTCCGGGCTCATCAGCCCCAGCATTTT.